This T cell receptor (beta chain) was profiled in a study of CD8+ T cells in alopecia areata. Broader study findings: Clonality exceeded that of normal scalp in lesional scalp, most notably in alopecia totalis/universalis. A great number of expanded lesional clones endured in scalp and blood during tofacitinib.

Germline V gives CDR1 SGHTA, CDR2 FQGNSA. V was cut by 2 bases and J by 7 bases, with 9 bases left in between. The CDR3 runs 13 residues. Regarding treatment: oral pan-JAK inhibitor, 5-10 mg twice daily. PBMC-derived CD4+ and CD8+ T cells were sorted. This clone was seen just once. The target antigen is unknown. Investigators isolated RNA and reverse transcribed it into cDNA to act as the sequencing template. Some clones are missing from TCRdb's copy, which holds only in-frame ones; the method was immunoSEQ multiplex PCR. The sample has some 110,000 clones, roughly 50% seen once. V and J are TRBV7-2 and TRBJ2-1; possibly TRBD1 for D (6 bases). Sample: CD8+ T cells sorted from blood, taken at week 4, from a patient treated with tofacitinib. This receptor was obtained from a human donor with alopecia areata. This chain's CDR3 is CASSLPGANEQFF. The CDR3 bases are TGTGCCAGCAGCTTACCAGGGGCTAATGAGCAGTTCTTC.